The rows below give T cell receptor beta chains drawn from one sample of a study of T cell responses to AZD1222 COVID-19 vaccine. Sequencing used immunoSEQ multiplex PCR; TCRdb keeps in-frame clones, though not all of them. The table includes some 120,000 clones, approximately 83% detected once. The source was peripheral blood, collected on day 0 of AZD1222 vaccination. These receptors were collected from an adult in good health. Both conserved end residues are trimmed from each CDR3.

v_call: TRBV6-4
cdr3_aa: ASSDQSGGTDTQY

v_call: TRBV5-8
cdr3_aa: ASSFFSSSGQGTDTQY

v_call: TRBV5-1
cdr3_aa: ASSLEGGQPQH

v_call: TRBV10-3
cdr3_aa: AIRRQGNTEAF

v_call: TRBV3-1/TRBV3-2
cdr3_aa: ASRTAEAF

v_call: TRBV7-2
cdr3_aa: ASSPYVYGYT

v_call: TRBV5-4
cdr3_aa: ASSPGPGIPYEQY

v_call: TRBV7-9
cdr3_aa: ASSLQGAYGYT

v_call: TRBV10-3
cdr3_aa: AIRDKPGTGRVDYT

v_call: TRBV7-2
cdr3_aa: ASSKADTYNEQF

v_call: TRBV5-1
cdr3_aa: ASSPRGAGQVNTGELF

v_call: TRBV30
cdr3_aa: AWDDRYEQY

v_call: TRBV25-1
cdr3_aa: ASSAQQGNNQPQH

v_call: TRBV18
cdr3_aa: ASSPPGQTDTQY

v_call: TRBV3-1/TRBV3-2
cdr3_aa: ASSQMTEQY

v_call: TRBV27
cdr3_aa: ASSLTLSGYEQY

v_call: TRBV7-3
cdr3_aa: ASSLLSRTGELF

v_call: TRBV5-6
cdr3_aa: ASRRFKYEQY

v_call: TRBV28
cdr3_aa: ASTPTPRSQGNGYT

v_call: TRBV18
cdr3_aa: ASSPLYRKNSPLH

v_call: TRBV14
cdr3_aa: ASSQATQETQY

v_call: TRBV5-5
cdr3_aa: ASSFPGEAF

v_call: TRBV5-1
cdr3_aa: ASSLWGRYNYGYT

v_call: TRBV21-1
cdr3_aa: ASQANTGELF

v_call: TRBV4-3
cdr3_aa: ASSQATWGGADTQY

v_call: TRBV24-1
cdr3_aa: ATSAATGSGLIVGDTQY